A selection of T cell receptor beta chains follows, all from one sample in a study of shared T cell receptors in the human thymus. Method: immunoSEQ multiplex PCR; TCRdb's copy keeps in-frame clones and lacks some. Seen here are about 380,000 clones, 95% observed once, and the top ten hold 0.015% to 0.025%. The material sequenced was thymocytes. The receptors here all came from a human donor. Each CDR3 is given without its conserved first and last residue. The order of the fields is J gene, V gene, CDR3 protein.

J gene: TRBJ1-2
V gene: TRBV7-9
CDR3 protein: ASSQGAMHGYT

J gene: TRBJ2-7
V gene: TRBV5-1
CDR3 protein: ASSFRGNEQY

J gene: TRBJ2-1
V gene: TRBV11-2
CDR3 protein: ASSLGQGGNEQF

J gene: TRBJ2-7
V gene: TRBV5-3
CDR3 protein: ARSANQYRGDYEQY

J gene: TRBJ1-4
V gene: TRBV5-6
CDR3 protein: ASSLRSLGPTELF

J gene: TRBJ2-1
V gene: TRBV25-1
CDR3 protein: ASRTFDTGGGFHNEQF

J gene: TRBJ2-6
V gene: TRBV7-2
CDR3 protein: ASSLPDSSFSGANVLT

J gene: TRBJ1-5
V gene: TRBV7-9
CDR3 protein: ASSLAGAPPTRENQPQH

J gene: TRBJ1-4
V gene: TRBV28
CDR3 protein: ASSSGQGEKLF

J gene: TRBJ1-5
V gene: TRBV15
CDR3 protein: ATSRETGYENQPQH

J gene: TRBJ2-5
V gene: TRBV15
CDR3 protein: ATSRAGGKGQETQY

J gene: TRBJ2-7
V gene: TRBV6-5
CDR3 protein: ASSYGRASIHEQY

J gene: TRBJ2-3
V gene: TRBV7-2
CDR3 protein: ASSFSGGLSTDTQY

J gene: TRBJ2-1
V gene: TRBV9
CDR3 protein: ASSVGGPYNEQF

J gene: TRBJ2-3
V gene: TRBV2
CDR3 protein: ASSGGEDTDTQY

J gene: TRBJ2-7
V gene: TRBV11-2
CDR3 protein: ASSQPTGYEQY

J gene: TRBJ2-7
V gene: TRBV27
CDR3 protein: ASSILWGPLSYEQY

J gene: TRBJ1-1
V gene: TRBV19
CDR3 protein: ASSVPGDRSQGAF

J gene: TRBJ2-3
V gene: TRBV7-2
CDR3 protein: ASSLWGGVTDTQY

J gene: TRBJ1-1
V gene: TRBV11-2
CDR3 protein: ASSIRIFEAF

J gene: TRBJ1-5
V gene: TRBV27
CDR3 protein: ASGDRGRGNQPQH

J gene: TRBJ1-2
V gene: TRBV29-1
CDR3 protein: SVENPRPDRLYGYT

J gene: TRBJ2-7
V gene: TRBV9
CDR3 protein: ASSPMKGEQY

J gene: TRBJ1-5
V gene: TRBV5-6
CDR3 protein: ASSKGEGHLDQPQH

J gene: TRBJ1-1
V gene: TRBV27
CDR3 protein: ASSPPSGNTEAF

J gene: TRBJ2-1
V gene: TRBV28
CDR3 protein: ASSLMGWGTPSYNEQF

J gene: TRBJ2-7
V gene: TRBV7-2
CDR3 protein: ASSGLLARTYEQY

J gene: TRBJ1-2
V gene: TRBV7-3
CDR3 protein: ASSPTDGRAYGYT

J gene: TRBJ2-6
V gene: TRBV29-1
CDR3 protein: SAQPSANVLT

J gene: TRBJ2-7
V gene: TRBV19
CDR3 protein: ASSPRITYEQY

J gene: TRBJ2-1
V gene: TRBV6-4
CDR3 protein: ASSDIASSSYNEQF

J gene: TRBJ2-1
V gene: TRBV7-9
CDR3 protein: ASSRTAGANEQF

J gene: TRBJ2-1
V gene: TRBV28
CDR3 protein: ASSWSGLSQLVQF

J gene: TRBJ2-3
V gene: TRBV7-9
CDR3 protein: ASKKGGGTDTQY

J gene: TRBJ2-4
V gene: TRBV5-1
CDR3 protein: ASSLDSSTLAKNIQY

J gene: TRBJ2-1
V gene: TRBV6-5
CDR3 protein: ASSYGTRMGEQF

J gene: TRBJ2-7
V gene: TRBV27
CDR3 protein: ASSLGRPDFYEQY

J gene: TRBJ2-1
V gene: TRBV27
CDR3 protein: AVRAAF

J gene: TRBJ1-1
V gene: TRBV6-6
CDR3 protein: ASLGLTGRNTEAF

J gene: TRBJ1-2
V gene: TRBV7-2
CDR3 protein: ASSEAGGNGYT

J gene: TRBJ2-7
V gene: TRBV6-1
CDR3 protein: ASMGGRESYEQY

J gene: TRBJ2-1
V gene: TRBV28
CDR3 protein: ASSQKQGVSYNEQF

J gene: TRBJ2-6
V gene: TRBV6-4
CDR3 protein: ASSGMASGNQSSGANVLT

J gene: TRBJ1-2
V gene: TRBV29-1
CDR3 protein: SVEGAGSHYGYT

J gene: TRBJ2-1
V gene: TRBV9
CDR3 protein: ASSTRPGLPLPNEQF

J gene: TRBJ2-7
V gene: TRBV6-1
CDR3 protein: ASSEIGRESYEQY